The next 2 T cell receptor beta chains were all read from a single sample in a study of T cells in Graves' hyperthyroidism and ophthalmopathy. Amplification of TCR beta CDR3 regions used RNA as the template. Using the HTBI primer set, a first-round RT-PCR was run on the TCR CDR3. One entry per CDR3 protein, called by TCRdb with MiXCR from the multiplex PCR reads. The table includes approximately 690,000 distinct CDR3 sequences, roughly 15% detected once. Sequencing was done on a sample of blood. These receptors originate from a woman between 45 and 60 years old with Graves' ophthalmopathy.

V is TRBV30 and J is TRBJ2-2; D remains unclear. In germline, CDR1 is GTSNPN, CDR2 SVGIG (reference sequence). This CDR3 spans 12 amino acids. The V end lost 4 bases, the J end lost 2 bases, and 5 bases lay between the germline ends. In nucleotides, the CDR3 is TGTGCCTGGACTAGAAACACCGGGGAGCTGTTTTTT. Translating gives CAWTRNTGELFF.

There are many counts of this clonotype. This chain connects TRBV12-3 or TRBV12-4 to TRBJ2-7; D unclear. V shed 5 bases and J shed 0 bases, with 8 bases lying between them. The CDR3 is made up of 13 amino acids. The CDR3 DNA is TGTGCCAGCAGTATGGTTATCTCCTACGAGCAGTACTTC. It codes for CASSMVISYEQYF.